This TCR beta chain stems from a study of cytomegalovirus exposure and HLA in healthy donors (dated by TCRdb to about 2017). Study-wide context: According to an earlier analysis of 587 of the donors, about 179 million T cells yielded 90 million to 130 million unique TCR beta sequences and more than 250 Gb of sequence data. Among the roughly 400 genotyped donors, approximately 82% belonged to the genetic ancestry cluster associated with self-reported Caucasian donors. To predict cytomegalovirus infection status, the study combined high-throughput TCR immunosequencing, statistical association of individual TCRs with disease status, and machine learning. Among some 410 genotyped donors of the cohort, an average of approximately 240,000 unique TCR beta nucleotide sequences were sequenced per donor, around 20% of them non-productive. The study used immunosequencing to profile the T cell repertoires of several hundred subjects and linked those repertoires to cytomegalovirus serostatus. A later genetic analysis used genome-wide SNP genotypes for about 55% of the 666 donors, treating that subset as a discovery cohort. A separate validation cohort of some 130 different subjects was used in addition to the roughly 720-subject first cohort. Typing coverage varied by locus: roughly 629-640 donors for A, B, C, DRB1 and DQB1; roughly 500 for DQA1; around 570 for DPA1; approximately 470 for DPB1. Rather than drawing on any new phenotypic data, the later analysis identified candidate immune exposures from TCR beta sequences and the way those sequences occurred across donors. Because of strong linkage in the cohort, roughly five DR-DQ haplotypes were treated as single units for association and clustering. Donor age, sex, ethnicity and CMV serostatus were compiled together with the repertoire data. An earlier analysis of approximately 630 of the donors applied high-throughput TCR beta sequencing to assess whether each TCR beta V gene segment acted as functional or pseudogenic. Every discovery cohort repertoire had been produced on one sequencing platform. The study was designed to test whether signatures of past pathogen exposure could be identified by cataloging public T cell receptors. A later analysis re-examined previously published TCR beta repertoires from more than 600 donors and added high-resolution HLA genotyping to investigate patterns of TCR occurrence. HLA typing included class I and class II loci at four-digit resolution. Roughly 310 gigabases of sequencing data and 80 million or so unique TCR sequences were included in an early release covering around 600 HLA-typed donors.

The cohort was made up of about 610 healthy bone marrow donors. At the time of sampling, all cohort members were nominally healthy, though unrecorded immune exposures were likely present. The donor was CMV seronegative and was included in the group of a few hundred seronegative cohort members. Each donor provided a peripheral blood sample, and peripheral blood mononuclear cells were used for TCR beta sequencing. Genomic DNA was extracted from the blood cell samples with the Qiagen DNeasy Blood Extraction Kit. Note on this clone: Its recognized antigen is unknown. Base qualities are not recorded, but no much larger clone differs from it by a single base.

What the research found in general, with its limitations: Because some donors lacked HLA typing at each locus, the association tests relied only on the typed subset. The earlier analysis of fewer than 750 of the donors excluded about 16 rarely observed V segments, including chromosome 9 orphons, because counts were too low. When HLA alleles, especially DR and DQ, strongly co-occurred, TCR associations were difficult to assign to individual alleles. Most TCR sequences were seen in very few donors, while some public TCRs were found in many individuals. The only immune exposure information available for the cohort was CMV serostatus. Linkage disequilibrium might explain the correlated functional status among segregating V segments, but an unknown experimental factor could not be excluded. In a later analysis, HLA-associated TCR beta chains showed more clonal expansion and lower generation probabilities than non-associated chains that were equally common. Several of the top co-occurrence clusters appeared to be linked to parvovirus B19, influenza, CMV and Epstein-Barr virus, according to a later analysis. At a false discovery rate of 0.05, a later analysis linked roughly 17,000 TCR beta sequences to specific HLA alleles. A further reported finding was that TCR beta sequences accurately predicted the HLA-A and HLA-B alleles for most subjects in the first cohort. The study gave a list of 150 to 200 TCR beta chains associated with cytomegalovirus. Sequencing depth was assumed to be roughly uniform across donors in the presence/absence analyses, though that assumption may not hold. Broadly in line with IMGT annotations, most TCR beta V segments showed up in productive rearrangements about 87% or about 30% of the time in an earlier analysis of approximately 640 of the donors. A later genetic analysis associated a missense DCLRE1C variant with V-gene and J-gene trimming of TCR beta chains, and an independent cohort replicated the association. According to a later analysis, TCR association rates differed among HLA loci, with DRB1 alleles showing the most associated TCRs and HLA-C alleles showing the fewest. It was suggested by the authors that the approach could potentially be generalized to other disease states and immunological phenotypes. Because the 87-base-pair reads could not distinguish some IMGT-functional V segments, including TRBV6-2 and TRBV6-3, those segments were excluded. A few of the identified cytomegalovirus-associated TCR beta chains were confirmed in vitro to be specific for cytomegalovirus antigens. A cluster of highly shared sequence variants was judged likely to be a technical artifact of the sequencing pipeline. Only TCR beta chains were sequenced in this cohort, and the absence of alpha or paired-chain data limited detectable features. A later genetic analysis reported fewer N-insertions in productive TCRs among donors in an Asian-associated ancestry cluster than the approximately 700-donor mean. Most CMV-associated TCR beta chains appeared to be HLA-restricted in a later analysis, and the HLA associations seemed to be driven largely by CMV exposure. In both the original and validation cohorts, the classifier was reported to diagnose cytomegalovirus status with high specificity and sensitivity.

Measured from the cysteine to the phenylalanine, the CDR3 is 17 residues long. Here the CDR3 DNA is all that survives: 51 bases in frame from base 1. CDR1 is given as MGHRA and CDR2 as YSYEKL, both from the germline V gene. V ends up 1 base short and J 10 bases short, with an unmatched junction base count of 15. The protocol used for the library was the immunoSEQ multiplex PCR assay. A mixture of 60 forward primers for TCR Vbeta segments and 13 reverse primers for TCR Jbeta segments was used in the multiplex PCR. A multiplex PCR assay on genomic DNA amplified the CDR3 region of rearranged TCR beta genes. The Illumina HiSeq System was used to sequence the amplified TCR beta libraries as 87-base-pair reads. Per the authors' processing: In a later analysis, roughly 80 million unique TCR beta chains were counted across the 666 repertoires, and roughly 10 million of these chains were shared by at least two donors. Raw reads were error-corrected and collapsed into unique sequences by a nearest-neighbor algorithm in which closely related sequences were merged to remove PCR and sequencing errors. Alignment of CDR3 sequences to IMGT reference sequences was used to assign V, D and J gene segments. For a sequence to be retained, a match of at least six nucleotides was required to both a V gene segment and a J gene segment. Rearrangements were called productive when the CDR3 lacked stop codons and stayed in frame with V and J; all others were non-productive. Following IMGT convention, CDR3 was defined as the stretch from the second conserved V-encoded cysteine to the conserved J-encoded phenylalanine. In an earlier analysis of 550 to 650 of the donors, sequences lacking an unambiguous match to a single V gene segment were excluded. In an earlier analysis of around 600 of the donors, V segments were called functional above 56.7% productive rearrangements and were called segregating when the between-donor standard deviation exceeded 5%. A statistical classification framework was developed to diagnose cytomegalovirus status using the catalog of TCR beta chain sequences. A later analysis assigned V and J genes by comparing TCR nucleotide sequences with IMGT/GENE-DB human TR gene sequences. The TCRdist pipeline was used in a later analysis to assign CDR3 sequences and most-parsimonious VDJ recombination scenarios. In a later analysis, each TCR beta chain was defined by its CDR3 amino acid sequence together with its V-gene family, and reads lacking a unique V-gene family were excluded. In a later analysis, 450 to 600 highly shared, low-generation-probability nucleotide sequences were removed to address suspected cross-contamination and a sequencing artifact. In a later analysis, a clonal expansion index was calculated for each public chain from normalized within-repertoire ranks of inferred template counts. In a later analysis, generation probabilities were computed with a VDJ recombination model fitted to out-of-frame rearrangements, and the resulting probabilities were checked against IGoR. Hypergeometric tests were used in a later analysis to score TCR-TCR, TCR-HLA and TCR-CMV co-occurrence, with a repertoire-size bias correction applied to the TCR pairs. To estimate false discovery rates, a later analysis permuted the HLA or CMV assignments 20 times. In a later analysis, co-occurring TCRs were grouped with DBSCAN, and TCRdist sequence similarity was added when clustering was performed within HLA-allele-positive subsets. Co-occurrence clustering excluded repertoires with fewer than 30,000 or more than 120,000 public chains, plus five with anomalous nucleotide sharing. TCRdb stores this immuneACCESS table with in-frame sequences only. Part of the clones is absent; in the studies checked, under half of the shortfall reflects unresolved V genes, and no reason is known for the rest. Clonal size and the V and J genes are those of that table, whereas D and trimming came from the DNA. A total of roughly 100,000 clones appear in this sample, around 74% of them only once. The top ten clonotypes cover 1.3% of the sample.

The chain was built from TRBV4-1 and TRBJ2-1, with 8 bases aligning to TRBD1. The source is a man aged 40-55 years in good health and CMV-seronegative. Specimen: PBMCs. The DNA sequence is as follows: TGCGCCAGCAGCCAAGCATCAACCTCCCCCGGGACAGGCGAGCAGTTCTTC. Translation gives CASSQASTSPGTGEQFF.